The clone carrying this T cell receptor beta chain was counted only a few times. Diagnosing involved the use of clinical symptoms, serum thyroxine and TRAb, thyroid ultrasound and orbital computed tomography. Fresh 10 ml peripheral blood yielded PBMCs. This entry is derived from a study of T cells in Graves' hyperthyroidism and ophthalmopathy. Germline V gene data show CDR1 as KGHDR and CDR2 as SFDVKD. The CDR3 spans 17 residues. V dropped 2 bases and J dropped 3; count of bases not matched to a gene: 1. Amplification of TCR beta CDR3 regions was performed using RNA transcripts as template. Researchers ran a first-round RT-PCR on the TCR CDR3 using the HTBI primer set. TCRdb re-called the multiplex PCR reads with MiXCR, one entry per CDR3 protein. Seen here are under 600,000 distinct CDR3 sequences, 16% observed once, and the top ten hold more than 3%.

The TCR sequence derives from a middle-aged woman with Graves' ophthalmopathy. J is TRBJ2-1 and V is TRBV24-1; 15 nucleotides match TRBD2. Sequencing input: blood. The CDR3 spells CATSDWTSGGGYNEQFF. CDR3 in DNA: TGTGCCACCAGTGATTGGACTAGCGGGGGGGGCTACAATGAGCAGTTCTTC.